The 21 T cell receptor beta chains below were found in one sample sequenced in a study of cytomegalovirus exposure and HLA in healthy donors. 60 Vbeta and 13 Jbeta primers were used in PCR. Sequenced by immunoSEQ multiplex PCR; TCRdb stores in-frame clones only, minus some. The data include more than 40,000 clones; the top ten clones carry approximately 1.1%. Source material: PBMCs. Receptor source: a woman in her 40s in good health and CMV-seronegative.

The CDR3 is CSVVGQSSSSYNEQFF. DNA for the CDR3: TGCAGCGTTGTAGGACAGTCTTCGAGCTCCTACAATGAGCAGTTCTTC. This rearrangement joins TRBV29-1 to TRBJ2-1; TRBD1 is a possible D gene (6 bases). In germline, CDR1 is SQVTM, CDR2 ANQGSEA. This CDR3 region has 16 residues. V lost 4 bases and J 0 bases, leaving 16 bases between the germline ends.

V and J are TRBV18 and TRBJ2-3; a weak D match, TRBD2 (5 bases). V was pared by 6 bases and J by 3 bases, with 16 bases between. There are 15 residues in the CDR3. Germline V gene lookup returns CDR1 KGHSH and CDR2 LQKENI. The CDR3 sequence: CASSFSTRNTDTQYF. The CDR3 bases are TGTGCCAGCTCTTTTTCAACTAGGAATACAGATACGCAGTATTTT.

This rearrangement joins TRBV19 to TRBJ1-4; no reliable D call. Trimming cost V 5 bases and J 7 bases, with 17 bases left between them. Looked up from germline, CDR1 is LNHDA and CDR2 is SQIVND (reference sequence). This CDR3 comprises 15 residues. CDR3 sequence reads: CASSVEGSGSEKLFF. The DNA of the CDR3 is TGTGCCAGTAGTGTCGAAGGGTCGGGGAGTGAAAAACTGTTTTTT.

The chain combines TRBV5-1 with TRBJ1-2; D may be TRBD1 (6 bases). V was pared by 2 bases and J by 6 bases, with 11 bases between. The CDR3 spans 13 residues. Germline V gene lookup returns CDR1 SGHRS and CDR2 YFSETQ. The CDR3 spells CASSFDRRNGYTF. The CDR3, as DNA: TGCGCCAGCAGCTTCGACAGGAGGAATGGCTACACCTTC.

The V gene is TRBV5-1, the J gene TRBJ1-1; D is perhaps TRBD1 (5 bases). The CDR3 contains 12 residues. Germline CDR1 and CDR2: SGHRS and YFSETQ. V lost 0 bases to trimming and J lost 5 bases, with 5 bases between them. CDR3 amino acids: CASSLGQTEAFF. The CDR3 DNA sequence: TGCGCCAGCAGCTTGGGACAGACTGAAGCTTTCTTT. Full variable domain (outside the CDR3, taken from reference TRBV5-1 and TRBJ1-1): KAGVTQTPRYLIKTRGQQVTLSCSPISGHRSVSWYQQTPGQGLQFLFEYFSETQRNKGNFPGRFSGRQFSNSRSEMNVSTLELGDSALYLCASSLGQTEAFFGQGTRLTVV.

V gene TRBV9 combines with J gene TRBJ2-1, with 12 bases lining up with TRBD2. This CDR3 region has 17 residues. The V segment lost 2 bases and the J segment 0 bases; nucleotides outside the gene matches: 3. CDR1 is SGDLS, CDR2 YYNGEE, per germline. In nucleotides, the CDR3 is TGTGCCAGCAGCGTCCTAGCGGGAGGGAGCTCCTACAATGAGCAGTTCTTC. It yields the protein CASSVLAGGSSYNEQFF.

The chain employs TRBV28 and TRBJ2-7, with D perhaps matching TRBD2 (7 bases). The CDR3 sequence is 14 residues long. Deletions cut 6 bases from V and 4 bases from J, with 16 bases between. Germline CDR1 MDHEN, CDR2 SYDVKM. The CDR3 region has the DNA TGTGCCAGCAGCCCTGGGGGGGCACCATACGAGCAGTACTTC. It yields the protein CASSPGGAPYEQYF.

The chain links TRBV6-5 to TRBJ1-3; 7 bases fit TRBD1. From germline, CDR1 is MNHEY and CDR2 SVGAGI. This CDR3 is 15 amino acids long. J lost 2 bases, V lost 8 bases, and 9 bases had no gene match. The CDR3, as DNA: TGTGCCAGCTCTGGGGGACAGAAAACTGGAAACACCATATATTTT. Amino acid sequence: CASSGGQKTGNTIYF.

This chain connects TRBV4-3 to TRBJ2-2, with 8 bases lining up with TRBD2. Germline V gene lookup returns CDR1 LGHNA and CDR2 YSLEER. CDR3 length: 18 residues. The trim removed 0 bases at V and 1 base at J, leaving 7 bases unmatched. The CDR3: CASSQEGLAGGNTGELFF. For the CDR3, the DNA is TGCGCCAGCAGCCAAGAAGGTCTGGCGGGAGGGAACACCGGGGAGCTGTTTTTT.

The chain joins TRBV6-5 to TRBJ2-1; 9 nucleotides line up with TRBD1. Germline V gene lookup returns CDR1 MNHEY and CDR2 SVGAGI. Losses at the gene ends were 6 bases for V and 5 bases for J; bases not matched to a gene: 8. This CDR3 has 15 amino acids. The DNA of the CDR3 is TGTGCCAGCAGCAGACAGGGGGGGGCCGACAATGAGCAGTTCTTC. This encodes CASSRQGGADNEQFF.

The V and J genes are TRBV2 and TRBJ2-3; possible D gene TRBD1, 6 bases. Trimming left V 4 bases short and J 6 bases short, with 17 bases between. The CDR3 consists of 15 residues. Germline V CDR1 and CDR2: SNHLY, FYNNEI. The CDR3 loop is CASSVGTGKGDTQYF. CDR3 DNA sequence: TGTGCCAGCAGTGTAGGCACAGGGAAGGGGGATACGCAGTATTTT.

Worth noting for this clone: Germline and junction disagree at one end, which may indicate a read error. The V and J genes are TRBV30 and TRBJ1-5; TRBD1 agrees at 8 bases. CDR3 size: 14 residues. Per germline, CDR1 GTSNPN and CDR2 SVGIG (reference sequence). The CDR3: CAWSVGQGRQHQHF. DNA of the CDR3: TGTGCCTGGAGTGTAGGACAGGGCAGGCAGCACCAGCATTTT.

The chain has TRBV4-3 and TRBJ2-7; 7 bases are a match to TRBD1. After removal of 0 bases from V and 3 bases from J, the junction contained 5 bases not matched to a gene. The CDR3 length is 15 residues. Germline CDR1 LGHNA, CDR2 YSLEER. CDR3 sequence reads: CASSQEGAGGYEQYF. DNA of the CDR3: TGCGCCAGCAGCCAAGAAGGGGCAGGGGGCTACGAGCAGTACTTC.

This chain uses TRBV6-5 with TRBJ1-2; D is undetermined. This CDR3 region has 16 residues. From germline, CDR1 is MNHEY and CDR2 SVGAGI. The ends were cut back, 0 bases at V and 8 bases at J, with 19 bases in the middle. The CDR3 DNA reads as TGTGCCAGCAGTTACTCGTTAACCGGGTCGGTGAGAGGCTACACCTTC. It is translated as CASSYSLTGSVRGYTF.

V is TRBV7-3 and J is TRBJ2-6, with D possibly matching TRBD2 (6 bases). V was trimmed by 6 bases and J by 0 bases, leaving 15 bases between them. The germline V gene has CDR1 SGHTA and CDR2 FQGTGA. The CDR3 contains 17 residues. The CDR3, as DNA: TGTGCCAGCAGAATTCGGACTAAAGGCTCTGGGGCCAACGTCCTGACTTTC. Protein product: CASRIRTKGSGANVLTF.

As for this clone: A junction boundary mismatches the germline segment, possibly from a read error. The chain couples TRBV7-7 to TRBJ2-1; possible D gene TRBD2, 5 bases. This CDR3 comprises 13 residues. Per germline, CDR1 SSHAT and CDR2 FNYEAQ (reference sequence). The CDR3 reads CASSPAASNEQFF. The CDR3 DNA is TGTGCTAGCAGCCCAGCGGCGTCCAATGAGCAGTTCTTC.

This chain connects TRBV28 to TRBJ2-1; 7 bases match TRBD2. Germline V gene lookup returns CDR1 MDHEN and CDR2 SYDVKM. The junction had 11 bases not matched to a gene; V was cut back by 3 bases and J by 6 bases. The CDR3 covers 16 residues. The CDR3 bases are TGTGCCAGCAGTTTGAGCGGGACCTACAGTCTCAATGAGCAGTTCTTC. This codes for CASSLSGTYSLNEQFF.

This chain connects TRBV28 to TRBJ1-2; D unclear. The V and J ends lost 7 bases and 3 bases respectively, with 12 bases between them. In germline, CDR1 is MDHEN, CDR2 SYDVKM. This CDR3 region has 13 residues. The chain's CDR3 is CASKIGLDYGYTF. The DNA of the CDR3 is TGTGCCAGCAAAATCGGACTTGACTATGGCTACACCTTC.

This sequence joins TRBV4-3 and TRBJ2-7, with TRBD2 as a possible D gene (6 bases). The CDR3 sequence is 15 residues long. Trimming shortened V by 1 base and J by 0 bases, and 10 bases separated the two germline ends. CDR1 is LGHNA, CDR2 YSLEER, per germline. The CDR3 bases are TGCGCCAGCAGCCAAGTGTACGGGAGCTCCTACGAGCAGTACTTC. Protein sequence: CASSQVYGSSYEQYF.

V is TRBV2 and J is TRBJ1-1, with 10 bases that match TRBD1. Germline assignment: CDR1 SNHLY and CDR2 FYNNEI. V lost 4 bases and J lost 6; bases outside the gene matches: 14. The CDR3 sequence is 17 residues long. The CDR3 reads CASSVMGTGVVWSEAFF. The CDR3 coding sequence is TGTGCCAGCAGTGTGATGGGGACAGGGGTGGTTTGGTCTGAAGCTTTCTTT.

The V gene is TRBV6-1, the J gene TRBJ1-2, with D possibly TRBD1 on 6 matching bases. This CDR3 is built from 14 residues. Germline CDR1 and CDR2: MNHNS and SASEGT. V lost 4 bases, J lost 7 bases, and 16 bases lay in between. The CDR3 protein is CASSVARGFGGYTF. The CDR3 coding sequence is TGTGCCAGCAGTGTGGCCAGGGGATTCGGTGGCTACACCTTC.